A selection of T cell receptor beta chains follows, all from one sample in a study of OX40 agonist ivuxolimab in advanced cancers. Assay: immunoSEQ multiplex PCR; the TCRdb copy retains only in-frame clones and omits some. The table includes about 94,000 clones, more than 75% detected once. The specimen comprised CD4+ or CD8+ T cells sorted from blood, sampled in a trial of the OX40 agonist ivuxolimab. The receptors originated from an adult with an advanced solid tumor such as melanoma, head and neck, liver or kidney cancer. CDR3s include the opening cysteine and the closing phenylalanine or tryptophan. D genes are given only for firm matches. The listing skips clone size in some rows; elsewhere it reads once, few, many or a size class.

j_call clone_size v_call d_call cdr3_aa cdr3_nt
TRBJ2-7 NA TRBV6-5 NA CASSHGSYEQYF TGTGCCAGCAGTCACGGGTCCTACGAGCAGTACTTC
TRBJ1-1 few TRBV19 NA CASSASGGRGEAFF TGTGCCAGTAGTGCCTCCGGGGGCCGAGGTGAAGCTTTCTTT
TRBJ2-7 NA TRBV5-1 TRBD2 CASSLGGGQTYEQYF TGCGCCAGCAGCTTGGGCGGGGGGCAGACCTACGAGCAGTACTTC
TRBJ2-7 NA TRBV7-6 NA CASSLAFTSYEQYF TGTGCCAGCAGCTTAGCTTTTACCTCCTACGAGCAGTACTTC
TRBJ2-6 NA TRBV19 NA CASSIDGANVLTF TGTGCCAGTAGTATTGATGGGGCCAACGTCCTGACTTTC
TRBJ2-7 NA TRBV7-9 TRBD2 CASSSFPGTTNYEQYF TGTGCCAGCAGCTCCTTCCCCGGGACTACCAACTACGAGCAGTACTTC
TRBJ1-2 once TRBV7-2 NA CASSPRRGRSFYGYTF TGTGCCAGCAGTCCCCGGAGGGGACGCTCGTTCTATGGCTACACCTTC
TRBJ2-1 NA TRBV6-5 TRBD2 CASIPGLVGSNEQFF TGTGCCAGCATCCCGGGACTAGTAGGCTCCAATGAGCAGTTCTTC
TRBJ1-4 few TRBV5-4 TRBD1 CASSRSNRGEKLFF TGTGCCAGCAGCCGCTCGAACAGGGGGGAAAAACTGTTTTTT
TRBJ1-1 few TRBV11-2 NA CASSPMGRRNTEAFF TGTGCCAGCAGCCCAATGGGCCGGAGGAACACTGAAGCTTTCTTT
TRBJ2-3 NA TRBV5-1 TRBD1 CASSADRRTDTQYF TGCGCCAGCAGCGCGGACAGGCGCACAGATACGCAGTATTTT
TRBJ2-3 once TRBV6-5 NA CASSNGDTQYF TGTGCCAGCAGTAATGGTGATACGCAGTATTTT
TRBJ1-1 NA TRBV18 TRBD1 CASSPFDRENTEAFF TGTGCCAGCTCACCATTCGACAGGGAGAACACTGAAGCTTTCTTT
TRBJ2-2 NA TRBV5-6 TRBD1 CASSWGQGLNTGELFF TGTGCCAGCAGCTGGGGACAGGGGCTGAACACCGGGGAGCTGTTTTTT
TRBJ1-2 NA TRBV30 TRBD1 CAWSRDRPAGYTF TGTGCCTGGAGTCGGGACAGGCCGGCAGGCTACACCTTC
TRBJ2-3 once TRBV7-6 NA CASSLRDRITDTQYF TGTGCCAGCAGCTTGAGGGACCGGATCACAGATACGCAGTATTTT
TRBJ2-7 NA TRBV29-1 NA CSVERAGRDEQYF TGCAGCGTTGAAAGGGCAGGGCGGGACGAGCAGTACTTC
TRBJ2-1 NA TRBV5-1 NA CASSPGGLGALNEQFF TGCGCCAGCAGCCCGGGGGGCCTAGGCGCCCTTAACGAGCAGTTCTTC
TRBJ2-3 NA TRBV4-3 TRBD1 CASSLDRGSTDTQYF TGCGCCAGCAGCCTGGACAGGGGGAGCACAGATACGCAGTATTTT
TRBJ1-6 NA TRBV27 TRBD1 CASRIPGQGGSPLHF TGTGCCAGCAGAATCCCGGGACAGGGTGGTTCACCCCTCCACTTT
TRBJ1-1 NA TRBV6-6 NA CASSDPGRTEAFF TGTGCCAGCAGTGACCCCGGACGGACAGAAGCTTTCTTT
TRBJ2-3 NA TRBV5-1 NA CASSLGLRQGTDTQYF TGCGCCAGCAGCTTGGGACTCCGCCAGGGCACAGATACGCAGTATTTT
TRBJ2-7 NA TRBV19 TRBD2 CASSHGLAGGSYEQYF TGTGCCAGTAGTCATGGACTAGCGGGGGGTTCCTACGAGCAGTACTTC
TRBJ2-1 NA TRBV5-1 TRBD1 CASSFGNRGYNEQFF TGCGCCAGCAGCTTCGGGAACAGGGGCTACAATGAGCAGTTCTTC
TRBJ2-7 NA TRBV4-1 TRBD1 CASSQAPTGSYEQYF TGCGCCAGCAGCCAAGCCCCGACAGGGTCCTACGAGCAGTACTTC
TRBJ1-5 once TRBV27 NA CASSLSVGQPQHF TGTGCCAGCAGTTTATCGGTCGGTCAGCCCCAGCATTTT
TRBJ1-6 NA TRBV7-8 NA CASSLAARAVSNSPLHF TGTGCCAGCAGCTTAGCGGCTAGAGCCGTCAGTAATTCACCCCTCCACTTT
TRBJ1-4 NA TRBV6-6 TRBD1 CASSSGTATNEKLFF TGTGCCAGCAGTTCCGGGACAGCAACTAATGAAAAACTGTTTTTT
TRBJ2-1 NA TRBV7-9 NA CASSLVDFGGRDEQFF TGTGCCAGCAGCTTAGTGGACTTTGGGGGGCGCGATGAGCAGTTCTTC
TRBJ2-3 NA TRBV15 NA CATSRGGTDTQYF TGTGCCACCAGCAGGGGGGGCACAGATACGCAGTATTTT
TRBJ1-3 NA TRBV2 NA CASAGRGNTIYF TGTGCCAGCGCCGGTCGTGGAAACACCATATATTTT
TRBJ2-7 NA TRBV15 TRBD2 CATSRDGGAGEQYF TGTGCCACCAGCAGAGACGGGGGGGCCGGCGAGCAGTACTTC
TRBJ2-5 NA TRBV19 NA CASSIGTLTQTQYF TGTGCCAGTAGTATCGGGACTCTTACTCAGACCCAGTACTTC
TRBJ2-3 once TRBV6-5 NA CASSYGGRTDTQYF TGTGCCAGCAGTTACGGGGGACGGACAGATACGCAGTATTTT
TRBJ1-2 NA TRBV6-5 NA CASSYSRSSWDYGYTF TGTGCCAGCAGTTACTCAAGGTCATCGTGGGACTATGGCTACACCTTC
TRBJ2-7 NA TRBV6-1 TRBD2 CASSDGLAGTYEQYF TGTGCCAGCAGTGATGGGCTAGCGGGAACCTACGAGCAGTACTTC
TRBJ1-2 NA TRBV19 NA CASSLRADYGYTF TGTGCCAGTAGTCTTCGGGCAGACTATGGCTACACCTTC
TRBJ1-1 NA TRBV6-6 NA CASSYAGISEAFF TGTGCCAGCAGTTACGCAGGGATTTCTGAAGCTTTCTTT
TRBJ1-1 NA TRBV14 TRBD1 CASSRKEGTGYTEAFF TGTGCCAGCAGCCGCAAAGAAGGGACAGGATACACTGAAGCTTTCTTT
TRBJ2-1 NA TRBV19 NA CASSSRGTYNEQFF TGTGCCAGTAGTTCCAGGGGAACCTACAATGAGCAGTTCTTC
TRBJ2-7 NA TRBV5-6 NA CASSLYRDWGYEQYF TGTGCCAGCAGCTTGTATAGGGACTGGGGCTACGAGCAGTACTTC
TRBJ2-3 NA TRBV2 TRBD2 CASSAQLLALRGGTSTDTQYF TGTGCCAGCAGTGCCCAATTACTCGCGTTGCGCGGGGGGACCAGCACAGATACGCAGTATTTT